These 22 T cell receptor beta chains share one sample of origin, sequenced in a study of PD-L1 blockade in urothelial cancer. Specified time point: peripheral blood 6 weeks after treatment start. Assay: immunoSEQ multiplex PCR; the TCRdb copy retains only in-frame clones and omits some. The repertoire holds about 48,000 clones, with 70% to 90% as singletons. The specimen comprised PBMCs, sampled around atezolizumab (anti-PD-L1) treatment. The receptors shown here come from a man aged 65-85 years with urothelial cancer.

The CDR3 nucleotides are TGTGCCAGCAGTTTTCCAGCGGGGAAGCTAAACCGCGGCGGAACTTCTTACACCGGGGAGCTGTTTTTT. Translated: CASSFPAGKLNRGGTSYTGELFF. This chain uses TRBV28 with TRBJ2-2, with TRBD2 identical over 7 bases. Per the germline V gene, CDR1 is MDHEN and CDR2 is SYDVKM. The CDR3 loop spans 23 amino acids. V was pared by 3 bases and J by 3 bases, with 28 bases of the junction left unmatched.

The chain employs TRBV10-2 and TRBJ2-1, with 10 positions matching TRBD2. The CDR3 spans 19 residues. The ends lost 1 base at V and 0 bases at J; junction bases unmatched: 9. Germline values: CDR1 WSHSY, CDR2 SAAADI. The CDR3: CASSEWGSGRTGSYNEQFF. CDR3 bases: TGCGCCAGCAGTGAGTGGGGTAGCGGGAGGACGGGCTCCTACAATGAGCAGTTCTTC.

This sequence joins TRBV18 and TRBJ2-3; TRBD2 matches 14 bases. V shed 0 bases, J shed 4 bases, and the junction held 9 bases outside the gene matches. This CDR3 has 19 residues. Germline assignment: CDR1 KGHSH and CDR2 LQKENI. This CDR3 is CASSPPRSTSGREADTQYF. As DNA, the CDR3 is TGTGCCAGCTCACCACCGCGTTCGACTAGCGGGAGGGAGGCAGATACGCAGTATTTT. Complete variable domain (other parts from reference TRBV18 and TRBJ2-3): NAGVMQNPRHLVRRRGQEARLRCSPMKGHSHVYWYRQLPEEGLKFMVYLQKENIIDESGMPKERFSAEFPKEGPSILRIQQVVRGDSAAYFCASSPPRSTSGREADTQYFGPGTRLTVL.

The rearrangement uses TRBV19 and TRBJ2-2, with 8 bases matching TRBD1. Germline V lookup: CDR1 LNHDA, CDR2 SQIVND (reference sequence). Losses at the gene ends were 3 bases for V and 4 bases for J; bases not matched to a gene: 4. This CDR3 is 15 amino acids long. CDR3 nucleotide sequence: TGTGCCAGTAGTATTACAGGGGGGAGCACCGGGGAGCTGTTTTTT. It encodes CASSITGGSTGELFF.

The chain employs TRBV2 and TRBJ1-5; D is possibly TRBD1 (5 bases). CDR1 is SNHLY and CDR2 is FYNNEI in the germline V gene. CDR3 length: 11 residues. Trimming pared 9 bases from V and 5 bases from J, leaving 8 bases between. The CDR3 reads CASGGDQPQHF. CDR3 bases: TGTGCCAGTGGGGGGGATCAGCCCCAGCATTTT. The full variable domain, completed using reference TRBV2 and TRBJ1-5, is EPEVTQTPSHQVTQMGQEVILRCVPISNHLYFYWYRQILGQKVEFLVSFYNNEISEKSEIFDDQFSVERPDGSNFTLKIRSTKLEDSAMYFCASGGDQPQHFGDGTRLSIL.

The chain carries TRBV29-1 and TRBJ2-7; D not resolved. The CDR3 sequence is 12 residues long. Germline assignment: CDR1 SQVTM and CDR2 ANQGSEA. The V and J ends lost 8 bases and 6 bases respectively, with 17 bases between them. The CDR3 coding sequence is TGCAGCTTCCGGTCAACCCCCTCCGAGCAGTACTTC. Amino acids: CSFRSTPSEQYF.

J is TRBJ2-5 and V is TRBV11-2, with TRBD2 identical over 12 bases. The CDR3 is 16 residues long. With 2 bases clipped from V and 7 bases from J, the junction kept 8 bases outside the gene matches. CDR1 SGHAT and CDR2 FQNNGV come from the germline V gene. The CDR3 loop reads CASSLSGLAGRRTQYF. The CDR3 region has the DNA TGTGCCAGCAGCTTATCCGGACTAGCGGGACGAAGGACCCAGTACTTC.

CDR3: CASSLAGVSYNEQFF. In DNA form, the CDR3 reads TGTGCCAGCAGTCTAGCGGGAGTTTCCTACAATGAGCAGTTCTTC. This chain connects TRBV19 to TRBJ2-1; 10 nucleotides align to TRBD2. The CDR3 is made up of 15 amino acids. Trimming cost V 9 bases and J 1 base; bases outside gene matches: 6. CDR1 and CDR2 from the germline V gene are LNHDA and SQIVND (reference sequence).

This clone was picked up a small number of times. V is TRBV14 and J is TRBJ2-1, with D possibly TRBD1 on 6 matching bases. Germline V gene data show CDR1 as SGHDN and CDR2 as FVKESK. This CDR3 has 19 residues. The V end lost 0 bases, the J end lost 5 bases, and 23 bases lay between the germline ends. The DNA for the CDR3 is TGTGCCAGCAGCCAAGAAGCCGACAGGAGCCACGTTTACCACAATGAGCAGTTCTTC. Amino acid sequence: CASSQEADRSHVYHNEQFF.

Note on this clone: This likely reflects a read error, since a far larger clone is one base away. The chain carries TRBV29-1 and TRBJ2-2; a weak D match, TRBD1 (7 bases). Germline loops: CDR1 SQVTM, CDR2 ANQGSEA. The CDR3 length is 17 residues. V was shortened by 5 bases and J by 4 bases, with 23 bases between the two germline ends. Here the CDR3 reads CSVRVGGTEAATGELFF. As DNA, the CDR3 is TGCAGCGTTCGAGTTGGAGGGACAGAGGCCGCCACCGGGGAGCTGTTTTTT.

This chain connects TRBV7-9 to TRBJ2-7, with 12 bases fitting TRBD2. J lost 5 bases, V lost 3 bases, and 2 bases had no gene match. This CDR3 comprises 14 residues. Germline CDR1 and CDR2: SEHNR and FQNEAQ (reference sequence). CDR3 DNA sequence: TGTGCCAGCAGCTTGTGGACTAGCGGGGACGAGCAGTACTTC. This sequence encodes CASSLWTSGDEQYF.

CDR3 residues: CASGAGLGDTEAFF. For the CDR3, the DNA is TGTGCCAGCGGGGCAGGGTTAGGAGACACTGAAGCTTTCTTT. This chain links TRBV28 with TRBJ1-1; maybe TRBD1 (5 bases). Trimming pared 8 bases from V and 3 bases from J, leaving 16 bases between. Germline CDR1 and CDR2: MDHEN and SYDVKM. CDR3 length equals 14 residues.

The V gene is TRBV28, the J gene TRBJ1-2, with 10 bases identical to TRBD1. V was pared by 2 bases and J by 6 bases, with 9 bases of the junction left unmatched. This CDR3 has 16 amino acids. CDR1 is MDHEN and CDR2 is SYDVKM in the germline V gene. The CDR3 DNA sequence: TGTGCCAGCAGTTTACCCTGGACAGGGGGTTTCGATGGCTACACCTTC. Protein sequence: CASSLPWTGGFDGYTF.

The chain recombines TRBV5-1 with TRBJ1-2, with TRBD1 as a possible D gene (5 bases). Germline CDR1 reads SGHRS; CDR2 reads YFSETQ. The ends were cut back, 4 bases at V and 4 bases at J, with 11 bases in the middle. CDR3 size: 13 residues. The CDR3 loop reads CASSQQVTYGYTF. The CDR3 DNA follows: TGCGCCAGCAGCCAACAGGTTACCTATGGCTACACCTTC.

The V gene is TRBV10-1, the J gene TRBJ1-1; no clear D. This CDR3 comprises 13 residues. Trimming took 4 bases from V and 1 from J, leaving 7 bases between them. Germline CDR1 and CDR2: WNHNN and SYGVQD (reference sequence). CDR3 in DNA: TGCGCCAGCAGTGCCCTCAGGAACACTGAAGCTTTCTTT. Translating it yields CASSALRNTEAFF.

This chain connects TRBV19 to TRBJ2-5; TRBD2 aligns across 10 bases. The CDR3 length is 13 residues. CDR1 is LNHDA, CDR2 SQIVND, per germline (reference sequence). V trimming: 11 bases; J trimming: 9 bases; junction bases outside the gene matches: 12. This chain's CDR3 is CAVSSGSGSAQYF. CDR3 DNA: TGTGCCGTCTCTAGCGGGAGCGGTTCAGCCCAGTACTTC.

This clone was seen only once. The chain joins TRBV5-1 to TRBJ2-7; D ambiguous. The V gene's germline CDR1 is SGHRS and CDR2 YFSETQ. V lost 4 bases, J lost 2 bases, and 10 bases lay in between. The CDR3 sequence is 13 residues long. The CDR3: CASSDGRAYEQYF. CDR3 nucleotide sequence: TGCGCCAGCAGCGACGGCCGGGCCTACGAGCAGTACTTC.

V gene TRBV5-1 combines with J gene TRBJ2-7, with 10 bases identical to TRBD1. With V trimmed by 4 bases and J by 3 bases, 4 bases remained unmatched. The germline V gene encodes CDR1 SGHRS and CDR2 YFSETQ. The CDR3 contains 14 residues. The CDR3: CASSRGTGDYEQYF. The CDR3 DNA is TGCGCCAGCAGCCGCGGGACAGGGGACTACGAGCAGTACTTC.

The V gene is TRBV9, the J gene TRBJ2-3; tentatively, D is TRBD2 (6 bases). The CDR3 totals 16 residues. The ends were cut back, 2 bases at V and 1 base at J, with 14 bases in the middle. Germline assignment: CDR1 SGDLS and CDR2 YYNGEE. CDR3 in amino acids: CASSVRPREGTDTQYF. DNA of the CDR3: TGTGCCAGCAGCGTCAGGCCCAGGGAGGGCACAGATACGCAGTATTTT. The full variable domain, completed using reference TRBV9 and TRBJ2-3, is DSGVTQTPKHLITATGQRVTLRCSPRSGDLSVYWYQQSLDQGLQFLIQYYNGEERAKGNILERFSAQQFPDLHSELNLSSLELGDSALYFCASSVRPREGTDTQYFGPGTRLTVL.

The chain is built from TRBV6-4 and TRBJ2-3; TRBD1 matches at 10 bases. V dropped 2 bases and J dropped 3; count of bases not matched to a gene: 2. The CDR3 runs to 15 residues. The germline CDR1 and CDR2 sequences are MRHNA and SNTAGT. The CDR3 loop reads CASSDGQGETDTQYF. CDR3 DNA: TGTGCCAGCAGTGACGGACAGGGGGAGACAGATACGCAGTATTTT.

The chain uses TRBV12-2 and TRBJ2-3; the table's D call, TRBD2, was not checked against the DNA. TRBV12-2 is a pseudogene segment. The CDR3 totals 18 residues. The CDR3 reads CASRPTPRERGGTDTQYF. In DNA form, the CDR3 reads TGTGCAAGTCGCCCGACCCCTAGGGAACGGGGAGGCACAGATACGCAGTATTTT.

This clone is a singleton in its sample. V and J are TRBV7-2 and TRBJ2-7; D gene unclear. The V and J ends lost 5 bases and 3 bases respectively, with 11 bases between them. Germline loops: CDR1 SGHTA, CDR2 FQGNSA. CDR3 length: 13 residues. Here the CDR3 DNA reads TGTGCCAGCAGCCCGTCGTCGGGCTACGAGCAGTACTTC. This codes for CASSPSSGYEQYF.